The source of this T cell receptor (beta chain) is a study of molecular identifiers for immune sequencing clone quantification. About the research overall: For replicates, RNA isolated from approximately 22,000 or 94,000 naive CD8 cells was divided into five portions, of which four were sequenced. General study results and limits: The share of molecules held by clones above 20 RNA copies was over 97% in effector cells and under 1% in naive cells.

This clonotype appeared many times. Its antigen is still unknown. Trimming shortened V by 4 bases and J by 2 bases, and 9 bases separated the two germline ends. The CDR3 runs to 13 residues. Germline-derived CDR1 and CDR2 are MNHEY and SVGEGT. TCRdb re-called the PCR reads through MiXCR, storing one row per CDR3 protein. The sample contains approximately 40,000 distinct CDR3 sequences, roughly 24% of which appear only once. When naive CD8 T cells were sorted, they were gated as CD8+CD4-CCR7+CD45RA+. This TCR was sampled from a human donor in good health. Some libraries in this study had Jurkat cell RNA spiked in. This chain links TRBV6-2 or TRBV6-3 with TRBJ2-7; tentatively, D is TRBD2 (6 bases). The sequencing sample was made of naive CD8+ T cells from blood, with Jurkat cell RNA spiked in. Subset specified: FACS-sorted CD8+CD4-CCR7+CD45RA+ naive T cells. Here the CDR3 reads CASSSRRAYEQYF. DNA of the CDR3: TGTGCCAGCAGTTCCAGGAGGGCCTACGAGCAGTACTTC.